Reported below is one TCR beta chain. This clonotype was picked up many times. Which antigen it targets is not known. No qualities accompany the bases; no much larger clone lies one base away. TCR beta CDR3 regions were amplified from RNA transcripts. The first round of RT-PCR for the TCR CDR3 was performed with the HTBI primer set and the Qiagen OneStep RT-PCR kit. Libraries were constructed in a second round of multiplex PCR, after which size selection and purification were performed. The libraries were sequenced on an Illumina HiSeq2000 using paired-end 100 bp reads. The original methods were these. SOAPnuke was used to process the raw data, with reads discarded if the reads contained adapters or uncalled bases, had a mean Phred below 15, or lacked an exact constant-primer or identifier match. High-quality paired reads were merged with COPE v1.2.5, and unique nucleotide sequences were defined as clonotypes. MiTCR v1.1 was used to align the clonotypes against IMGT TRBV, TRBD and TRBJ reference segments. Analysis was restricted to V-J combinations with a frequency above 0.0001, which covered just over 98% of repertoires. A TCS score was defined as the ratio between F50 (clonal expansion) and ExV (chaos), using BLOSUM62-based TCRdist between CDR3 peptides within each V-J. Welch's t-statistics and random forest reduced some 510 V-J features to 10 to 15, which were used in a naive Bayes classifier (R e1071). The Morisita-Horn index was used to measure how similar the thyroid and blood repertoires were. Clones were called with MiXCR by TCRdb after fastp trimmed the public reads at Q25, and only in-frame beta chains were retained. A single entry per CDR3 protein holds the most common genes and DNA from its merged rows. The authors' filters were not applied to this entry. The sample data list 550,000 to 700,000 distinct CDR3 sequences, and roughly 14% of these were observed just once. Jointly, the top ten make up approximately 4.3% of the sample.

The sample belongs to a study of T cells in Graves' hyperthyroidism and ophthalmopathy (dated by TCRdb to about 2019). As for the study more broadly: Peripheral blood samples were taken at the time of initial diagnosis, prior to any treatment. TCR V-J signatures able to tell the groups apart were searched for in a discovery cohort of 100 or so patients, of whom more than 40 had Graves' ophthalmopathy and under 65 had stable Graves' hyperthyroidism. Prospective prediction of ophthalmopathy was tested in an independent validation cohort consisting of roughly 19 hyperthyroidism patients and some 16 patients who later progressed to ophthalmopathy. The 85 to 100 discovery patients were randomly split 7:3 into training and test sets. Thyroid tissue and blood T-cell repertoires from about six Graves' hyperthyroidism patients were also compared in the study. Following sampling, methimazole starting at 30 mg daily was given to hyperthyroidism patients, and high-dose intravenous methylprednisolone was given to ophthalmopathy patients. TCR Vbeta CDR3 sequencing of 120 to 150 peripheral blood samples (over 40 ophthalmopathy, over 70 hyperthyroidism and some 17 progressor patients) is reported in the paper.

The CDR3 has 15 amino acids, counting the end cysteine and phenylalanine. The sequence is cut down to CDR3 DNA, 45 bases in frame from base 1. V is clipped by 2 bases and J by 0 bases, and the sequence between their germline boundaries is 10 bases long. The CDR1 and CDR2 encoded by the germline V gene are MGHRA and YSYEKL. Ophthalmopathy patients had moderately to severely active disease, with a Clinical Activity Score of 3 or more, a NOSPECS grade of 4 or more, and a disease duration of less than 3 months. Any patient with an uncontrolled infection, another autoimmune disease, pregnancy or lactation was excluded. Diagnoses relied on clinical symptoms, serum thyroxine and TRAb, thyroid ultrasound and orbital computed tomography. PBMCs were isolated from about 9 ml of fresh peripheral blood by Ficoll-Paque density gradient centrifugation. Total RNA was extracted using Trizol reagent, and RNA quality was assessed on an Agilent 2100 Bioanalyzer.

Broad study findings and their caveats: No statistical method was used to set the sample size in advance, and investigators knew the group allocation. Most expanded thyroid clonotypes (frequency above 0.001) were also detected in blood, a finding suggesting that blood repertoires may reflect thyroid immune responses. A 13 V-J signature model separated ophthalmopathy from stable hyperthyroidism, with roughly 88% sensitivity and roughly 81% specificity in cross-validation and 80%/75% in testing. In validation, progression to ophthalmopathy was predicted by the model with 55% to 71% sensitivity and around 75% specificity, a median of approximately 6.5 months before onset.

This clonotype was sampled from a woman aged 40 to 55 with Graves' ophthalmopathy. The chain is encoded by TRBV4-1 joined to TRBJ2-5, with a tentative D gene TRBD2 over 6 matching bases. Sequencing input: blood. This receptor carries the CDR3 CASSQSQRDQETQYF. The DNA sequence is as follows: TGCGCCAGCAGCCAATCACAGCGGGACCAAGAGACCCAGTACTTC.